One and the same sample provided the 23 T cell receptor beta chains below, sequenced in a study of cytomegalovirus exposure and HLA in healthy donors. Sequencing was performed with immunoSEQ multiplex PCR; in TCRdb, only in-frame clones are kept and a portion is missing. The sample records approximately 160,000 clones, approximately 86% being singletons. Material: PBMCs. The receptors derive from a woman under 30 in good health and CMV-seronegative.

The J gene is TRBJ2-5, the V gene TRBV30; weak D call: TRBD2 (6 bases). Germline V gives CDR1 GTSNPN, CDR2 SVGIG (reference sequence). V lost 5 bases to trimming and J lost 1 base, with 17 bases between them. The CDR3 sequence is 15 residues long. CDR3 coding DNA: TGTGCCTGGGCGGAGGGGTGGAGGGCCCAAGAGACCCAGTACTTC. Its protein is CAWAEGWRAQETQYF.

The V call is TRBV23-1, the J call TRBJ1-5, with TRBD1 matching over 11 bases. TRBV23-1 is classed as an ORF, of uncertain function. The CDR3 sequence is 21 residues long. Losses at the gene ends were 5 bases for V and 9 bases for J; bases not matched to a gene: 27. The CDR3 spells CASSTRTGGTISFILISPQHF. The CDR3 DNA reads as TGCGCCAGCAGTACCCGGACAGGGGGCACTATCAGTTTTATCTTGATTTCGCCCCAGCATTTT.

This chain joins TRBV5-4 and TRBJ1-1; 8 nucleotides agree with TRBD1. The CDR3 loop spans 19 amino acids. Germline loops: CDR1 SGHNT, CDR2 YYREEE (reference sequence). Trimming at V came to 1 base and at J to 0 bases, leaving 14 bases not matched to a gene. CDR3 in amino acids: CASSLTSGTGKRMNTEAFF. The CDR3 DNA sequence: TGTGCCAGCAGCTTGACTTCCGGGACAGGTAAGAGGATGAACACTGAAGCTTTCTTT.

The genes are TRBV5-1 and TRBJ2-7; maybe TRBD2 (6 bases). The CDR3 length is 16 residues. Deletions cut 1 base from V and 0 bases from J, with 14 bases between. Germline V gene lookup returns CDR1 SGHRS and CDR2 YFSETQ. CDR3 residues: CASSLTAGLSSYEQYF. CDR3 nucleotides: TGCGCCAGCAGCTTGACGGCGGGGCTAAGCTCCTACGAGCAGTACTTC. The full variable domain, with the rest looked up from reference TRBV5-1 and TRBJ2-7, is KAGVTQTPRYLIKTRGQQVTLSCSPISGHRSVSWYQQTPGQGLQFLFEYFSETQRNKGNFPGRFSGRQFSNSRSEMNVSTLELGDSALYLCASSLTAGLSSYEQYFGPGTRLTVT.

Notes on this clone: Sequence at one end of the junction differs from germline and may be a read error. The CDR3 reads CASSLEYRGSSEQYF. In nucleotides, the CDR3 is TGTGCCAGCAGCTTGGAATACAGGGGTTCCTCCGAGCAGTACTTC. The rearrangement links TRBV5-6 to TRBJ2-7; 7 nucleotides match TRBD1. The V gene's germline CDR1 is SGHDT and CDR2 YYEEEE. This CDR3 has 15 amino acids.

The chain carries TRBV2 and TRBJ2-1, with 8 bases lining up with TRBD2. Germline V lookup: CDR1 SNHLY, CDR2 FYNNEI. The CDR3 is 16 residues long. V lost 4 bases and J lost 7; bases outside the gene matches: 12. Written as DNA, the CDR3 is TGTGCCAGCAGTGGGGTCCGCGGGAGGACTGAGAATGAGCAGTTCTTC. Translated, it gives CASSGVRGRTENEQFF. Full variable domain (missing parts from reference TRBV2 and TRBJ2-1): EPEVTQTPSHQVTQMGQEVILRCVPISNHLYFYWYRQILGQKVEFLVSFYNNEISEKSEIFDDQFSVERPDGSNFTLKIRSTKLEDSAMYFCASSGVRGRTENEQFFGPGTRLTVL.

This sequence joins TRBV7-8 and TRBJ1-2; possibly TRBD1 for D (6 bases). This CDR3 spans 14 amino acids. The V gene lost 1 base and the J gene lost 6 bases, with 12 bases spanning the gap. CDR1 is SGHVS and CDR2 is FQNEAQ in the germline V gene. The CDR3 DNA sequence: TGTGCCAGCAGCTTAGAGAGGCAGGGGAATGGCTACACCTTC. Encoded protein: CASSLERQGNGYTF.

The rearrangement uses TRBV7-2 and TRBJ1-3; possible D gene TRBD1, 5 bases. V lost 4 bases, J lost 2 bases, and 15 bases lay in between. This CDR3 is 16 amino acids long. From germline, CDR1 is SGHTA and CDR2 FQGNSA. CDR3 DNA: TGTGCCAGCAGCTCCTCCGGGGGAATGGCTGGAAACACCATATATTTT. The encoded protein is CASSSSGGMAGNTIYF.

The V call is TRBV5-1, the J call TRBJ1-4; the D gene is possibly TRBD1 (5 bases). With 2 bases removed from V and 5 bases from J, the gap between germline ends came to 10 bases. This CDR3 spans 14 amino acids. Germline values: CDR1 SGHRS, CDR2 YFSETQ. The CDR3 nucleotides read TGCGCCAGCAGCTTACACTCAGGGAATGAAAAACTGTTTTTT. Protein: CASSLHSGNEKLFF.

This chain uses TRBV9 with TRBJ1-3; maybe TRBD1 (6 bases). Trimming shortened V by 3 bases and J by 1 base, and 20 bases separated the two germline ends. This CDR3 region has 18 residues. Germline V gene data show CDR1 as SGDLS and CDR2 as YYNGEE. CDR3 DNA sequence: TGTGCCAGCAGCGAGAATGTGGACAGCGCTTTTTCTGGAAACACCATATATTTT. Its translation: CASSENVDSAFSGNTIYF.

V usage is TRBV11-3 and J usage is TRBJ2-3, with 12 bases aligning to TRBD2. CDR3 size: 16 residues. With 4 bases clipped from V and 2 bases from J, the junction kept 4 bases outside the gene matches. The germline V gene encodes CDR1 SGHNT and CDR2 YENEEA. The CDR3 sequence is CASSSTSGGITDTQYF. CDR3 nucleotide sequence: TGTGCCAGCAGCTCGACTAGCGGGGGAATCACAGATACGCAGTATTTT. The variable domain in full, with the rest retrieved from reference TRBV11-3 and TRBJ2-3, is EAGVVQSPRYKIIEKKQPVAFWCNPISGHNTLYWYLQNLGQGPELLIRYENEEAVDDSQLPKDRFSAERLKGVDSTLKIQPAELGDSAVYLCASSSTSGGITDTQYFGPGTRLTVL.

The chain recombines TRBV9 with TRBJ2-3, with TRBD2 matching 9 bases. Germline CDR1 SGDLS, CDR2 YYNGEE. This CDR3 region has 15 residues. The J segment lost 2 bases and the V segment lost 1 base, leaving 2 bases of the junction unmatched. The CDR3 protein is CASSVLAGSTDTQYF. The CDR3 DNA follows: TGTGCCAGCAGCGTACTAGCGGGATCCACAGATACGCAGTATTTT.

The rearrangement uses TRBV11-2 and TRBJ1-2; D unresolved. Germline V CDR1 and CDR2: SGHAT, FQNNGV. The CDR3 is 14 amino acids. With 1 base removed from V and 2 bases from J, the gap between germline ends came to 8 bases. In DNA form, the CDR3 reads TGTGCCAGCAGCTTAGGTACTGCAAACTATGGCTACACCTTC. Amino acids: CASSLGTANYGYTF.

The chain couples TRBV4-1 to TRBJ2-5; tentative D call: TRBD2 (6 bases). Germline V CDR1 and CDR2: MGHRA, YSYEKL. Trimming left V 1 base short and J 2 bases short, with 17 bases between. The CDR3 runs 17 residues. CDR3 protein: CASSQVAARTDQETQYF. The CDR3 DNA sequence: TGCGCCAGCAGCCAAGTAGCGGCCAGGACGGATCAAGAGACCCAGTACTTC.

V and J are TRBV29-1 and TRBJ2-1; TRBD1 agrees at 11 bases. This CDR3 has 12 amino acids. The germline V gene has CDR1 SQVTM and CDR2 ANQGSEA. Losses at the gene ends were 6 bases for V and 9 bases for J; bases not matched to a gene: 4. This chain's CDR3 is CSVGQGAVEQFF. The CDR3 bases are TGCAGCGTCGGACAGGGGGCGGTTGAGCAGTTCTTC.

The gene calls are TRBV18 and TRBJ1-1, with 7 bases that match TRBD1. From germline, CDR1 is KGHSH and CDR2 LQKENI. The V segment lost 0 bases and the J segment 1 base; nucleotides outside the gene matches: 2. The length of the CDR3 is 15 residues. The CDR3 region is CASSPPSGGNTEAFF. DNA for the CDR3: TGTGCCAGCTCACCACCTTCAGGGGGGAACACTGAAGCTTTCTTT.

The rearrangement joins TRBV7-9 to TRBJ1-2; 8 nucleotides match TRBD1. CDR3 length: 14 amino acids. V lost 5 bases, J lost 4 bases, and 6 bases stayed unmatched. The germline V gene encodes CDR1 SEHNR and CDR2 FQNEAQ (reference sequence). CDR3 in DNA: TGTGCCAGCAGCACGGGACAGGCAATCTATGGCTACACCTTC. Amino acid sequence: CASSTGQAIYGYTF.

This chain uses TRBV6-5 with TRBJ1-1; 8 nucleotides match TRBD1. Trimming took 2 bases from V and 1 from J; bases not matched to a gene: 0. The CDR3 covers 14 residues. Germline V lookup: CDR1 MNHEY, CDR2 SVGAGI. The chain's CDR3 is CASSYGQGNTEAFF. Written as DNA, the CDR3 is TGTGCCAGCAGTTACGGACAGGGGAACACTGAAGCTTTCTTT.

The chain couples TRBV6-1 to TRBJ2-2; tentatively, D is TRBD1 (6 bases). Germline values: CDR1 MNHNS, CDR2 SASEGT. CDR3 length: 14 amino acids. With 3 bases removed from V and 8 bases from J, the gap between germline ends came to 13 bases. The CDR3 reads CASSESRGRGELFF. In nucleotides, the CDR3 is TGTGCCAGCAGTGAGTCCAGGGGAAGGGGGGAGCTGTTTTTT.

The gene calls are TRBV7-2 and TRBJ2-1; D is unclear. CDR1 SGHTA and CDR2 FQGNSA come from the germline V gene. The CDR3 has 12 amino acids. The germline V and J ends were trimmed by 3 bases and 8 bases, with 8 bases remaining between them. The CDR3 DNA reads TGTGCCAGCAGCTTTATGTCCTATGAGCAGTTCTTC. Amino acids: CASSFMSYEQFF.

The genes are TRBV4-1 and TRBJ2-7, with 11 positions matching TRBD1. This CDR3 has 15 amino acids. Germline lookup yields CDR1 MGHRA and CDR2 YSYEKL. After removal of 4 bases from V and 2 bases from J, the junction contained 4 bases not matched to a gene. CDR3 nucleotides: TGCGCCAGCAGCCCACCGGGACAGGGGGCCTACGAGCAGTACTTC. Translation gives CASSPPGQGAYEQYF.

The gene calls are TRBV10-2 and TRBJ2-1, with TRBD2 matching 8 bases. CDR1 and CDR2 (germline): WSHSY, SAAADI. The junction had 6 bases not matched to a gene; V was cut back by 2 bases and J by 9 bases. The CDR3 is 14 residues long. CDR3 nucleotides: TGCGCCAGCAGTGAGAGGGTAGCGGGGCGTGAGCAGTTCTTC. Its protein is CASSERVAGREQFF.

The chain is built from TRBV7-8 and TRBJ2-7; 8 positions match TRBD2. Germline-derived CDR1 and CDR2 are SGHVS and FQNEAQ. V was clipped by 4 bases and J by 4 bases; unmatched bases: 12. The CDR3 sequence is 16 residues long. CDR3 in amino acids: CASSYYVSGGRYEQYF. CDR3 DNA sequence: TGTGCCAGCAGCTACTACGTCTCGGGGGGGCGGTACGAGCAGTACTTC. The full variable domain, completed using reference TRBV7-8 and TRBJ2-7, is GAGVSQSPRYKVAKRGQDVALRCDPISGHVSLFWYQQALGQGPEFLTYFQNEAQLDKSGLPSDRFFAERPEGSVSTLKIQRTQQEDSAVYLCASSYYVSGGRYEQYFGPGTRLTVT.